Listed below are T cell receptor beta chains from one sample, sequenced in a study of early T cells in non-severe SARS-CoV-2 infection. TCRdb recomputed calls from the 5' RACE reads with MiXCR, one row per CDR3 protein. The repertoire holds tens of thousands of distinct CDR3 sequences, with over 7% as singletons. Sequencing used whole blood. Receptor source: an adult who was a healthcare worker with PCR-confirmed SARS-CoV-2 infection or an uninfected control (not recorded which). CDR3s include the opening cysteine and the closing phenylalanine or tryptophan. Fields, in order: D gene, V gene, CDR3 length, clone size, J gene, CDR3 protein, CDR3 DNA. The D gene is left open where the match is weak. Some rows mark clone size as missing; the rest say once, few, many or name a class of expanded clone.

TRBD1	TRBV20-1	14	NA	TRBJ2-7	CSARDDRGPYEQYF	TGCAGTGCTAGAGATGACAGGGGTCCCTACGAGCAGTACTTC
TRBD2	TRBV7-6	16	NA	TRBJ2-1	CASSPEASGGGGEQFF	TGTGCCAGCAGCCCCGAGGCTAGCGGGGGGGGTGGTGAGCAGTTCTTC
NA	TRBV2	13	many	TRBJ1-2	CASRRVEGDGYTF	TGTGCCAGCCGGCGGGTGGAGGGGGATGGCTACACCTTC
NA	TRBV2	14	few	TRBJ2-7	CATQAGAAAYEQYF	TGTGCCACCCAGGCGGGGGCCGCTGCCTACGAGCAGTACTTC
NA	TRBV6-4	13	NA	TRBJ1-6	CASRREYNSPLHF	TGTGCCAGCAGACGGGAGTATAATTCACCCCTCCACTTT
NA	TRBV19	16	few	TRBJ1-5	CASNIGGKISNQPQHF	TGTGCCAGTAATATTGGCGGTAAAATAAGCAATCAGCCCCAGCATTTT
NA	TRBV12-3/TRBV12-4	13	many	TRBJ2-3	CASSLSRTDTQYF	TGTGCCAGCAGCTTGAGTCGCACAGATACGCAGTATTTT
TRBD1	TRBV3-1	15	few	TRBJ2-5	CASSRQGTLQETQYF	TGTGCCAGCAGCCGACAGGGAACCTTACAAGAGACCCAGTACTTC
NA	TRBV18	12	many	TRBJ2-3	CASSDSTDTQYF	TGTGCCAGCTCGGACAGCACAGATACGCAGTATTTT
NA	TRBV11-2	14	few	TRBJ1-2	CASSLAGEHQLRTF	TGTGCCAGCAGCTTAGCAGGAGAGCACCAACTAAGAACCTTC
TRBD2	TRBV10-1	15	NA	TRBJ2-2	CASSGGLANTGELFF	TGCGCCAGCAGTGGAGGACTAGCGAACACCGGGGAGCTGTTTTTT
NA	TRBV29-1	12	few	TRBJ2-3	CSVILSTDTQYF	TGCAGCGTTATACTTAGCACAGATACGCAGTATTTT
NA	TRBV6-5	15	NA	TRBJ1-1	CASIPTGGLNTEAFF	TGTGCCAGCATCCCGACGGGGGGCCTTAACACTGAAGCTTTCTTT
NA	TRBV6-2/TRBV6-3	14	once	TRBJ2-1	CASTPQGGYGEQFF	TGTGCCAGCACCCCACAGGGCGGCTATGGTGAGCAGTTCTTC
TRBD1	TRBV7-6	14	many	TRBJ2-5	CASSSTGLQETQYF	TGTGCCAGCAGCTCGACAGGGCTACAAGAGACCCAGTACTTC
NA	TRBV15	16	few	TRBJ2-1	CATSREIGTIYNEQFF	TGTGCCACCAGCAGAGAAATCGGGACAATTTACAATGAGCAGTTCTTC
NA	TRBV21-1	14	few	TRBJ1-2	CASSIWGLFYGYTF	TGTGCCAGCAGTATCTGGGGGCTCTTCTATGGCTACACCTTC
NA	TRBV12-3/TRBV12-4	13	many	TRBJ2-2	CASSFSGNGELFF	TGTGCCAGCAGTTTTTCTGGGAACGGGGAGCTGTTTTTT
NA	TRBV4-1	17	many	TRBJ2-3	CASSQDQAGAFADTQYF	TGCGCCAGCAGCCAAGATCAAGCAGGGGCGTTTGCAGATACGCAGTATTTT
NA	TRBV19	14	many	TRBJ1-6	CATSPGAPNSPLHF	TGTGCCACCAGCCCTGGGGCGCCGAATTCACCCCTCCACTTT
TRBD2	TRBV12-3/TRBV12-4	17	NA	TRBJ2-3	CASSFRLSGGSTDTQYF	TGTGCCAGCAGCTTTAGGCTTAGCGGGGGGAGCACAGATACGCAGTATTTT
TRBD1	TRBV7-9	17	few	TRBJ2-3	CASSPWTGGKLTDTQYF	TGTGCCAGCAGCCCCTGGACAGGGGGCAAGTTGACAGATACGCAGTATTTT
TRBD1	TRBV13	18	many	TRBJ1-2	CASSLGRLGTGGQYGYTF	TGTGCCAGCAGCTTAGGTCGTCTAGGGACAGGGGGTCAATATGGCTACACCTTC
TRBD1	TRBV5-1	14	NA	TRBJ1-2	CASSFTGGHYGHTF	TGCGCCAGCAGTTTTACAGGGGGCCACTATGGCCACACCTTC
TRBD1	TRBV20-1	15	many	TRBJ1-2	CSARTSGTGNYGYTF	TGCAGTGCTAGAACTTCTGGGACAGGGAACTATGGCTACACCTTC
NA	TRBV12-3/TRBV12-4	12	many	TRBJ1-5	CASSYSNQPQHF	TGTGCCAGCAGTTACAGCAATCAGCCCCAGCATTTT
TRBD1	TRBV6-1	14	NA	TRBJ2-7	CASRILDRSYEQYF	TGTGCCAGCAGGATATTGGACAGGTCCTACGAGCAGTACTTC
NA	TRBV30	14	many	TRBJ2-1	CAWSGVLGVNEQFF	TGTGCCTGGAGTGGTGTATTGGGGGTTAATGAGCAGTTCTTC
NA	TRBV19	12	many	TRBJ2-1	CASSQGYNEQFF	TGTGCCAGTAGCCAGGGGTACAATGAGCAGTTCTTC
NA	TRBV6-6	15	NA	TRBJ2-1	CASSYSSPDLYEQFF	TGTGCCAGCAGTTACTCCAGTCCGGACCTATATGAGCAGTTCTTC
NA	TRBV5-5	15	NA	TRBJ1-1	CASSLAGQGGTEAFF	TGTGCCAGCAGCTTGGCCGGGCAGGGTGGCACTGAAGCTTTCTTT
TRBD2	TRBV5-1	14	few	TRBJ2-7	CASTPGLAGYEQYF	TGCGCCAGCACCCCGGGACTAGCGGGCTACGAGCAGTACTTC
NA	TRBV7-9	13	NA	TRBJ1-2	CASSLAEARGYTF	TGTGCCAGCAGCTTAGCAGAAGCGAGGGGCTACACCTTC
NA	TRBV2	11	many	TRBJ1-1	CASSVVISPLF	TGTGCCAGCAGTGTGGTTATCTCCCCGTTGTTT
NA	TRBV7-9	13	few	TRBJ2-7	CASSPSTPLEQYF	TGTGCCAGCAGCCCTAGTACCCCGTTGGAGCAGTACTTC
NA	TRBV5-4	13	few	TRBJ2-6	CASRSAGANVLTF	TGTGCCAGCAGAAGTGCTGGGGCCAACGTCCTGACTTTC
NA	TRBV5-1	14	few	TRBJ1-3	CASSLGNSGNTIYF	TGCGCCAGCAGCCTGGGGAACTCTGGAAACACCATATATTTT
TRBD1	TRBV7-6	16	few	TRBJ2-5	CASSYEQGAHGETQYF	TGTGCCAGCAGCTACGAACAGGGGGCCCACGGAGAGACCCAGTACTTC
NA	TRBV6-5	13	NA	TRBJ2-5	CASSYHQLETQYF	TGTGCCAGCAGTTACCATCAGTTAGAGACCCAGTACTTC
NA	TRBV7-9	12	few	TRBJ2-1	CASSLDPGEQFF	TGTGCCAGCAGCTTAGACCCCGGTGAGCAGTTCTTC
NA	TRBV11-2	13	many	TRBJ1-2	CASSLGDNYGYTF	TGTGCCAGCAGCTTGGGGGATAACTATGGCTACACCTTC
NA	TRBV29-1	13	many	TRBJ1-1	CSVARALNTEAFF	TGCAGCGTCGCCCGGGCCTTGAACACTGAAGCTTTCTTT
NA	TRBV25-1	14	many	TRBJ1-4	CASSVEGTNEKLFF	TGTGCCAGCAGTGTGGAGGGGACTAATGAAAAACTGTTTTTT